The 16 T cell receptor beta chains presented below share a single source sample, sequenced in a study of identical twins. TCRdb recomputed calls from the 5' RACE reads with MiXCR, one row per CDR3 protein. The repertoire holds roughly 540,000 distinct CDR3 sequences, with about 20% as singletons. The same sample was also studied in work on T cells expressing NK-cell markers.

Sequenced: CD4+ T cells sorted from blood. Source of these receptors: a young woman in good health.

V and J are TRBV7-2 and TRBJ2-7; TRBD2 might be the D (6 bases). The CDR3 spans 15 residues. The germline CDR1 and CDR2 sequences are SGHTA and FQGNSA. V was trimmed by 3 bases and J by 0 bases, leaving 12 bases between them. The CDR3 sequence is CASSFGSRASYEQYF. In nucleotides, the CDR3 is TGTGCCAGCAGCTTCGGGAGCAGGGCCTCCTACGAGCAGTACTTC.

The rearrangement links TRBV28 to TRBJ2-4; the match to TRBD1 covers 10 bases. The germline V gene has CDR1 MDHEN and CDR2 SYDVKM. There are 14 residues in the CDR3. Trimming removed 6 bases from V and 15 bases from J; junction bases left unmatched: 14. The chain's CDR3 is CASRATTGGEWRYF. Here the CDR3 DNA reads TGTGCCAGCAGAGCGACGACAGGGGGCGAGTGGCGGTACTTC.

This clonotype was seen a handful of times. CDR3 sequence (DNA): TGTGCCACCCTCGGGCTAGCGGACGATGAGCAGTTCTTC. It specifies CATLGLADDEQFF. The rearrangement joins TRBV10-3 to TRBJ2-1; 7 bases are shared with TRBD2. Germline-derived CDR1 and CDR2 are ENHRY and SYGVKD. V lost 10 bases, J lost 8 bases, and 11 bases stayed unmatched. The CDR3 contains 13 residues.

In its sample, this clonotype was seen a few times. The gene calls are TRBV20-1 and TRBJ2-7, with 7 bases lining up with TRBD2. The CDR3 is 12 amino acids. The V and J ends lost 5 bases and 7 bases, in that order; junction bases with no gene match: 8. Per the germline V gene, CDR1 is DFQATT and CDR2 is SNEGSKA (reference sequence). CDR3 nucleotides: TGCAGTGCTTTTGCGGGAGTGGAGGAGCAGTACTTC. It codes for CSAFAGVEEQYF.

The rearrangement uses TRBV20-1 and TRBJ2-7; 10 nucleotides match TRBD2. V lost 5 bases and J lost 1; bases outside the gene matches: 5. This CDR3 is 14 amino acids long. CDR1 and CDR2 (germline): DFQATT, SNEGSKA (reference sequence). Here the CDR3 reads CSALKTSGSYEQYF. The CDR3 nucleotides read TGCAGTGCTTTAAAGACTAGCGGGTCCTACGAGCAGTACTTC.

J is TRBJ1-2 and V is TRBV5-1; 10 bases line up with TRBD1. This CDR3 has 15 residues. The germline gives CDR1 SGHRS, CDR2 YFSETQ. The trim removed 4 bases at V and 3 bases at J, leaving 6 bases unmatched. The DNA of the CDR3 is TGCGCCAGCAGCACCGGACAGGGGGTTCACTATGGCTACACCTTC. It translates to CASSTGQGVHYGYTF. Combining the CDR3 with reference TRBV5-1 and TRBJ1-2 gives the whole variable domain KAGVTQTPRYLIKTRGQQVTLSCSPISGHRSVSWYQQTPGQGLQFLFEYFSETQRNKGNFPGRFSGRQFSNSRSEMNVSTLELGDSALYLCASSTGQGVHYGYTFGSGTRLTVV.

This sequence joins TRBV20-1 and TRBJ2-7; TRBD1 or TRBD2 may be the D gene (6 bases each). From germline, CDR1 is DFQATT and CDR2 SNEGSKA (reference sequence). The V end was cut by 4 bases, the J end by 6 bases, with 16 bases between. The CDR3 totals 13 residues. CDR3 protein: CSATKGGFAEQYF. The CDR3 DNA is TGCAGTGCTACTAAGGGGGGTTTTGCCGAGCAGTACTTC.

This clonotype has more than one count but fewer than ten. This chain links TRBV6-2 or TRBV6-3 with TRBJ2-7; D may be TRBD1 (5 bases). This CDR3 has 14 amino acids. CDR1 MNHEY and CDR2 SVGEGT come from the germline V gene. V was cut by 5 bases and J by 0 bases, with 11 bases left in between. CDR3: CASSLTESSYEQYF. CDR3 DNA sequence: TGTGCCAGCAGTCTGACAGAGAGCTCCTACGAGCAGTACTTC.

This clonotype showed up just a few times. The CDR3 DNA sequence: TGTGCCAGCAGTTTGCATGTCACACCAAATTCACCCCTCCACTTT. It yields the protein CASSLHVTPNSPLHF. The V gene is TRBV12-3 or TRBV12-4, the J gene TRBJ1-6; no clear D. The CDR3 extends over 15 amino acids. V lost 3 bases and J 7 bases, leaving 13 bases between the germline ends.

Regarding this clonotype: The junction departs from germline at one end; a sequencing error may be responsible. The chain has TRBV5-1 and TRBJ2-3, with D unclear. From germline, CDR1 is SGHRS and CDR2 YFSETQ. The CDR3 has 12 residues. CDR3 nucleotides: TGTGCCAGCAGCTTGCAGACAGATACGCAGTATTTT. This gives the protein CASSLQTDTQYF.

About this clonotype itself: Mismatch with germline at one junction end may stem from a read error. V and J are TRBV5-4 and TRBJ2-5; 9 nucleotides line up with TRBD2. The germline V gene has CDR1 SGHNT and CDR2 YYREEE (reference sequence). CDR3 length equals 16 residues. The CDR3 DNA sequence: TGTGCCAGCAGCTTACCCATAGCGGGGGTTAGGGAGACCCAGCACTTC. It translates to CASSLPIAGVRETQHF.

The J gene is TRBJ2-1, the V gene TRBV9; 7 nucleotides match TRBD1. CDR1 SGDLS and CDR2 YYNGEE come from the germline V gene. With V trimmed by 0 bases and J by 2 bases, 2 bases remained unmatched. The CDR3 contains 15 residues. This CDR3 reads CASSVAGQAYNEQFF. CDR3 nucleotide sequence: TGTGCCAGCAGCGTAGCTGGACAGGCCTACAATGAGCAGTTCTTC.

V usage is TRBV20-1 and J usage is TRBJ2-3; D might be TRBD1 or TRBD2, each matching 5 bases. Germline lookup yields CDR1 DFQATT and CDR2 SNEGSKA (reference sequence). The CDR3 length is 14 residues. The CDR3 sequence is CSEVMAEGTDTQYF. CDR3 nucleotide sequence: TGCAGCGAAGTAATGGCTGAGGGGACAGATACGCAGTATTTT.

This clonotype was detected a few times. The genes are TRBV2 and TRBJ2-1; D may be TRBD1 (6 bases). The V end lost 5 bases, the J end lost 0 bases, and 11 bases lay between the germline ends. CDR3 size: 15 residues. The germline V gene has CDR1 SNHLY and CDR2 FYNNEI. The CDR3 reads CASSIDRSSYNEQFF. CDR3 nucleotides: TGTGCCAGCAGTATCGACAGGAGCTCCTACAATGAGCAGTTCTTC. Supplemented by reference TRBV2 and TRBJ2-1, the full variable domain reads EPEVTQTPSHQVTQMGQEVILRCVPISNHLYFYWYRQILGQKVEFLVSFYNNEISEKSEIFDDQFSVERPDGSNFTLKIRSTKLEDSAMYFCASSIDRSSYNEQFFGPGTRLTVL.

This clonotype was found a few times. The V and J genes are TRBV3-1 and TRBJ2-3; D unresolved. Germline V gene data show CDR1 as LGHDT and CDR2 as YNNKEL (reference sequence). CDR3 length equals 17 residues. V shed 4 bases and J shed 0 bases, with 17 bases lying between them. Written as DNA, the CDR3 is TGTGCCAGCAGCCGTGCCCTAAGGGCACGTAGCACAGATACGCAGTATTTT. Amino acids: CASSRALRARSTDTQYF.

This CDR3 is CASSQEGQTPQETQYF. The CDR3 coding sequence is TGCGCCAGCAGCCAAGAGGGCCAAACTCCTCAAGAGACCCAGTACTTC. The chain employs TRBV4-3 and TRBJ2-5; no clear D. The V gene lost 0 bases and the J gene lost 2 bases, with 13 bases spanning the gap. From germline, CDR1 is LGHNA and CDR2 YSLEER. CDR3 length equals 16 residues.